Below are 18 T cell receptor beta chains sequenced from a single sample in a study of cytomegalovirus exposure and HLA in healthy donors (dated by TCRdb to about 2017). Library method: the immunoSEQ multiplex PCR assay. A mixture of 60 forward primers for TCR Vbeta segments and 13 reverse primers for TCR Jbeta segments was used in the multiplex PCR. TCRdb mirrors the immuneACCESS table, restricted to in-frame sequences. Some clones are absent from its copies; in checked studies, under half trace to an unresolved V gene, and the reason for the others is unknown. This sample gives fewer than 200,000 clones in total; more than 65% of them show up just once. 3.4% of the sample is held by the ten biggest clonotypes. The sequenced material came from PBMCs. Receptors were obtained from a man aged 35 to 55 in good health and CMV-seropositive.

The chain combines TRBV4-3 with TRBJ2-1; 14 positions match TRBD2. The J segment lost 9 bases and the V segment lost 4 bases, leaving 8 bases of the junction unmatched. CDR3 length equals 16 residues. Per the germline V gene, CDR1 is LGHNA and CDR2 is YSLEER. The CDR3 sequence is CASSPDGLAGGSEQFF. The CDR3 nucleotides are TGCGCCAGCAGCCCAGACGGACTAGCGGGAGGTAGTGAGCAGTTCTTC.

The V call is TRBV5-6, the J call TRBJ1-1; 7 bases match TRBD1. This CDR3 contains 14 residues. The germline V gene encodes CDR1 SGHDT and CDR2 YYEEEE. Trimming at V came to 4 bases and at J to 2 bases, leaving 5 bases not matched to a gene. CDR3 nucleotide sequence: TGTGCCAGCAGCCGGGGGACAGCCAACACTGAAGCTTTCTTT. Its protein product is CASSRGTANTEAFF.

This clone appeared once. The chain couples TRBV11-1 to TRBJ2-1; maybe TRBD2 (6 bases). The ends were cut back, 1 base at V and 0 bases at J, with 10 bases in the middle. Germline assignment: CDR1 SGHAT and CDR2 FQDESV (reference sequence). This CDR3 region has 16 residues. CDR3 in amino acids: CASSLGRGRSYNEQFF. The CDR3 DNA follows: TGTGCCAGCAGCTTAGGGAGGGGCCGCTCCTACAATGAGCAGTTCTTC.

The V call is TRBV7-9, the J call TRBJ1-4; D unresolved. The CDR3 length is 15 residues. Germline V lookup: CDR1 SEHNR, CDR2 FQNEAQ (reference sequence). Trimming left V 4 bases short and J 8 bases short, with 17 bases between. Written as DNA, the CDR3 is TGTGCCAGCAGCTCGCGCGGAGCGGAATACGAAAAACTGTTTTTT. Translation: CASSSRGAEYEKLFF.

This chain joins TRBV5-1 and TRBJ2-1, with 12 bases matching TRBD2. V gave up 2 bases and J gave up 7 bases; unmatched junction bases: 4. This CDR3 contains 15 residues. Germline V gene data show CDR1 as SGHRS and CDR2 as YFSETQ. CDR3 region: CASSFPSGRGNEQFF. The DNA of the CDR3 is TGCGCCAGCAGCTTCCCTAGCGGGAGGGGGAATGAGCAGTTCTTC.

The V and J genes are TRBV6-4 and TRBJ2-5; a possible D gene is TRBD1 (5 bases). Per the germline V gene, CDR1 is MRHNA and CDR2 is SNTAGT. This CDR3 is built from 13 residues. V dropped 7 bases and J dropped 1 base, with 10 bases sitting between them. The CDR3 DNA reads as TGTGCCAGCAAAGGGGCAATCCAAGAGACCCAGTACTTC. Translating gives CASKGAIQETQYF.

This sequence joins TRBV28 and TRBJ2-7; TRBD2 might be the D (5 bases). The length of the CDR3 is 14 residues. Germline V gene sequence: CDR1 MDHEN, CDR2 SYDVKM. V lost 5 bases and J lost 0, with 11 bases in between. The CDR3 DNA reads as TGTGCCAGCAGTCCCGGGATGTCCTCCTACGAGCAGTACTTC. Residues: CASSPGMSSYEQYF.

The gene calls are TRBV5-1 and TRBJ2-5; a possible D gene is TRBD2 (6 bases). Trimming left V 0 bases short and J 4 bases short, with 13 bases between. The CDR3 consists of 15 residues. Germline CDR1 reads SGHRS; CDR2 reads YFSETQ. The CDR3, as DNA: TGCGCCAGCAGCTTGGGGGACTTACCCCCAGAGACCCAGTACTTC. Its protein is CASSLGDLPPETQYF.

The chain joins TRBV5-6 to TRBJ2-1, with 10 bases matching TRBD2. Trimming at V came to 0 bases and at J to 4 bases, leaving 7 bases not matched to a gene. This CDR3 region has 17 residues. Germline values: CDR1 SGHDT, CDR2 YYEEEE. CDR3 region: CASSLAASGSSYNEQFF. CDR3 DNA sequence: TGTGCCAGCAGCTTGGCGGCTAGCGGGAGTAGTTACAATGAGCAGTTCTTC.

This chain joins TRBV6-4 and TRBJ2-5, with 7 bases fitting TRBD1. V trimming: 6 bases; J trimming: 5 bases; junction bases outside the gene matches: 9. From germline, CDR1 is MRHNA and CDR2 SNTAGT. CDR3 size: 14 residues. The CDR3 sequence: CASSQGQPEETQYF. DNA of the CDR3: TGTGCCAGCAGCCAGGGACAGCCTGAGGAGACCCAGTACTTC.

The CDR3 nucleotides are TGTGCCAGCAGCCAGCGGGACAAAACCCAAGAGACCCAGTACTTC. This translates into CASSQRDKTQETQYF. The genes are TRBV9 and TRBJ2-5, with D possibly matching TRBD2 (7 bases). CDR1 SGDLS and CDR2 YYNGEE come from the germline V gene. The V and J ends lost 4 bases and 1 base respectively, with 14 bases between them. The CDR3 is 15 residues long.

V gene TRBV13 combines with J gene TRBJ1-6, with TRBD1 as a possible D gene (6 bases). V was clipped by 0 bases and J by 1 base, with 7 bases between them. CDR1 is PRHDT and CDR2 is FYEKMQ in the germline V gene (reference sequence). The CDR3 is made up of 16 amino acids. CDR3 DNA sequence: TGTGCCAGCAGCTTAGGCAGGGGATCCTATAATTCACCCCTCCACTTT. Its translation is CASSLGRGSYNSPLHF. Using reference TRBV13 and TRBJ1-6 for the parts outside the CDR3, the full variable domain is AAGVIQSPRHLIKEKRETATLKCYPIPRHDTVYWYQQGPGQDPQFLISFYEKMQSDKGSIPDRFSAQQFSDYHSELNMSSLELGDSALYFCASSLGRGSYNSPLHFGNGTRLTVT.

This CDR3 is CASSPTGAGEETQYF. DNA for the CDR3: TGTGCCAGCTCACCAACTGGGGCAGGGGAAGAGACCCAGTACTTC. V is TRBV18 and J is TRBJ2-5; the D gene is possibly TRBD1 (6 bases). The V and J ends lost 2 bases and 3 bases respectively, with 13 bases between them. Germline CDR1 KGHSH, CDR2 LQKENI. CDR3 length equals 15 residues.

This CDR3 reads CAIRGDSKAGELFF. CDR3 DNA sequence: TGTGCCATCAGGGGGGACAGTAAGGCCGGGGAGCTGTTTTTT. The chain combines TRBV10-3 with TRBJ2-2, with TRBD1 identical over 7 bases. CDR1 is ENHRY, CDR2 SYGVKD, per germline. V lost 6 bases to trimming and J lost 6 bases; unmatched junction nucleotides: 7. The CDR3 runs to 14 residues.

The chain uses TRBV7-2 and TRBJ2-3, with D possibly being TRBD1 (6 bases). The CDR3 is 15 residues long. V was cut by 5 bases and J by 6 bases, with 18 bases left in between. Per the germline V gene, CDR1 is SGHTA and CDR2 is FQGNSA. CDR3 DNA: TGTGCCAGCAGCGCCGGAGAGGGGGTCGCGGATACGCAGTATTTT. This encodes CASSAGEGVADTQYF.

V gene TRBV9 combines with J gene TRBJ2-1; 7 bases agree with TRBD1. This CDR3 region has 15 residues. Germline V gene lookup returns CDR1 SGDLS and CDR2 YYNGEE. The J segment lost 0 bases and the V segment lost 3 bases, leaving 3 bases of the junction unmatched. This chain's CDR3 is CASSGQGSSYNEQFF. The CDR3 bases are TGTGCCAGCAGCGGACAGGGAAGCTCCTACAATGAGCAGTTCTTC.

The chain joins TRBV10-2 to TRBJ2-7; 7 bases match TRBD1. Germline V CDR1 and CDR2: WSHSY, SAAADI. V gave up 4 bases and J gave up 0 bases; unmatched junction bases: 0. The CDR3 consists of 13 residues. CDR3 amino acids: CASSGDSSYEQYF. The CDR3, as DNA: TGCGCCAGCAGTGGGGACAGCTCCTACGAGCAGTACTTC.

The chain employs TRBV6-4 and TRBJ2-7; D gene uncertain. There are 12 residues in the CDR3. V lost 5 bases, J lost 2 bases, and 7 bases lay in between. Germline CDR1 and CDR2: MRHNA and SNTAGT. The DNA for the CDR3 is TGTGCCAGCAGTCGACTGGCCTACGAGCAGTACTTC. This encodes CASSRLAYEQYF.